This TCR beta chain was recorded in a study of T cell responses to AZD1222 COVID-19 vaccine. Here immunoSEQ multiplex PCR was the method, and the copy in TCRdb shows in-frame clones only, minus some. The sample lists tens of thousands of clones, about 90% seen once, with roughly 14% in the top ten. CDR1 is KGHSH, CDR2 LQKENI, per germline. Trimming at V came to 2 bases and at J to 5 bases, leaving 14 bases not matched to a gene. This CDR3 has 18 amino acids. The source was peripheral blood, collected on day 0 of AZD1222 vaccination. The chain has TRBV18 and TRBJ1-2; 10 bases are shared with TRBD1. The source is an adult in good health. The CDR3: CASSPDGTGVSLNYGYTF. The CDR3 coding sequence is TGTGCCAGCTCACCAGATGGGACAGGGGTTTCCTTAAATTATGGCTACACCTTC.